This T cell receptor (beta chain) was captured by sequencing in a study of blood T cell repertoires in COVID-19. Study as a whole: COVID-19 samples, acute and convalescent, were from the United States, Italy and Spain.

The study recruited people aged about 18 to 95 years across about 25 US areas. Participants' reported clinical history set cohort assignment. Sequencing was performed with immunoSEQ multiplex PCR; in TCRdb, only in-frame clones are kept and a portion is missing. Among around 250,000 clones listed, approximately 89% were seen once. Germline CDR1 is SGHRS and CDR2 is YFSETQ. This CDR3 region has 15 residues. V was clipped by 0 bases and J by 9 bases, with 13 bases between them. The chain couples TRBV5-1 to TRBJ1-6; D remains unclear. The TCR comes from a woman aged 35 to 49 with acute COVID-19. Sample: PBMCs or T cells enriched from blood (not recorded which). CDR3 coding DNA: TGCGCCAGCAGCTTGGAGGCGGGAAGGAGTTCACCCCTCCACTTT. Its protein is CASSLEAGRSSPLHF.